Included here is one T cell receptor (beta chain) sequence, with context. J was trimmed by 4 bases and V by 2 bases; bases with no gene match: 1. Germline V gene lookup returns CDR1 SGHNT and CDR2 YENEEA. The CDR3 sequence is 14 residues long. The sample belongs to a study of blood T cell repertoires in COVID-19. Study information: Acute and convalescent COVID-19 samples came from the United States, Italy and Spain.

In the authors' workflow: Amplifying reference gene primers gave estimates of nucleated cell counts. The table came from immunoSEQ multiplex PCR; TCRdb's copy has only in-frame clones and leaves some out. Clone size and the V and J calls come from that table; the DNA yielded D and trimming. The data contain tens of thousands of clones, around nine tenths of them singletons. The receptor comes from a man aged 50 or older with acute or convalescent COVID-19. The specimen sequenced was peripheral blood. The genes are TRBV11-3 and TRBJ2-5; 10 bases map to TRBD2. CDR3 nucleotides: TGTGCCAGCAGCTTACTAGCGGGGGCAGAGACCCAGTACTTC. It specifies CASSLLAGAETQYF. The full variable domain, in which reference TRBV11-3 and TRBJ2-5 provide the parts outside the CDR3, is EAGVVQSPRYKIIEKKQPVAFWCNPISGHNTLYWYLQNLGQGPELLIRYENEEAVDDSQLPKDRFSAERLKGVDSTLKIQPAELGDSAVYLCASSLLAGAETQYFGPGTRLLVL.